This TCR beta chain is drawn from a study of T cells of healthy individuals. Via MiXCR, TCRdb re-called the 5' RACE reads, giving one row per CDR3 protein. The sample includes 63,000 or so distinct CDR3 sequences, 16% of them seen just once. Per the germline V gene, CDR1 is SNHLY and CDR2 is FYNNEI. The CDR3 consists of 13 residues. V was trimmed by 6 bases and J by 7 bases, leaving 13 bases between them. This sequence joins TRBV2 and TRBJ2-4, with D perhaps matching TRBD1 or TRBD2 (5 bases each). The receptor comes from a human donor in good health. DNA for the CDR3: TGTGCCAGCAGCTCGGGACCGGGTAACATTCAGTACTTC. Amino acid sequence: CASSSGPGNIQYF.